One sample yielded the 7 T cell receptor beta chains listed below, sequenced in a study of cytomegalovirus exposure and HLA in healthy donors. Primers: 60 Vbeta forward and 13 Jbeta reverse. Only in-frame clones appear in the TCRdb table, and some are missing; sequencing was by immunoSEQ multiplex PCR. The sample shows 200,000 to 250,000 clones, around 89% of them seen only once. Material: PBMCs. The receptors derive from a woman younger than 35 in good health and CMV-seronegative.

V is TRBV5-1 and J is TRBJ2-7, with 14 bases identical to TRBD2. V trimming: 0 bases; J trimming: 6 bases; junction bases outside the gene matches: 8. Germline-derived CDR1 and CDR2 are SGHRS and YFSETQ. This CDR3 contains 17 residues. The CDR3 DNA sequence: TGCGCCAGCAGCTTGGCTTCGGGACTAGCGGGAGTCTTCGAGCAGTACTTC. Residues: CASSLASGLAGVFEQYF.

V is TRBV7-3 and J is TRBJ2-7; TRBD2 might be the D (6 bases). This CDR3 has 15 amino acids. With 4 bases removed from V and 6 bases from J, the gap between germline ends came to 19 bases. Germline CDR1 is SGHTA and CDR2 is FQGTGA. The CDR3 sequence: CASSSGFRGSGEQYF. CDR3 bases: TGTGCCAGCAGCTCCGGTTTTCGGGGGTCAGGCGAGCAGTACTTC.

The chain combines TRBV5-1 with TRBJ2-2; 9 positions agree with TRBD1. This CDR3 is 15 amino acids long. Germline loops: CDR1 SGHRS, CDR2 YFSETQ. The V segment lost 4 bases and the J segment 7 bases; nucleotides outside the gene matches: 8. DNA of the CDR3: TGCGCCAGCAGCGAAGGGACAGGGATGTACGGGGAGCTGTTTTTT. Translating it yields CASSEGTGMYGELFF. The full variable domain, with the rest looked up from reference TRBV5-1 and TRBJ2-2, is KAGVTQTPRYLIKTRGQQVTLSCSPISGHRSVSWYQQTPGQGLQFLFEYFSETQRNKGNFPGRFSGRQFSNSRSEMNVSTLELGDSALYLCASSEGTGMYGELFFGEGSRLTVL.

This clone came up once. The chain combines TRBV2 with TRBJ2-5; a weak D match, TRBD1 (5 bases). CDR1 is SNHLY and CDR2 is FYNNEI in the germline V gene. Trimming stripped 4 bases from V and 5 bases from J, with 14 bases between. The CDR3 sequence is 14 residues long. The CDR3 bases are TGTGCCAGCAGTGGGGCTAGGGGCTTGGAGACCCAGTACTTC. This encodes CASSGARGLETQYF.

The genes are TRBV19 and TRBJ2-7; 8 bases are shared with TRBD1. Trimming removed 3 bases from V and 4 bases from J; junction bases left unmatched: 8. Germline CDR1 LNHDA, CDR2 SQIVND (reference sequence). CDR3 length: 15 residues. The CDR3 sequence: CASSIGTGYGYEQYF. As DNA, the CDR3 is TGTGCCAGTAGTATCGGGACAGGATACGGATACGAGCAGTACTTC.

CDR3 sequence reads: CASSPPSLPITDTQYF. Written as DNA, the CDR3 is TGTGCCAGCTCACCACCGAGTTTGCCTATCACAGATACGCAGTATTTT. This chain joins TRBV18 and TRBJ2-3, with D hard to call. The V end lost 0 bases, the J end lost 2 bases, and 12 bases lay between the germline ends. The CDR3 contains 16 residues. Germline CDR1 and CDR2: KGHSH and LQKENI.

The J gene is TRBJ2-1, the V gene TRBV7-2; 10 bases align to TRBD2. The germline V gene has CDR1 SGHTA and CDR2 FQGNSA. The CDR3 is 14 amino acids. J lost 10 bases, V lost 2 bases, and 5 bases had no gene match. The CDR3 loop is CASSLSGGAGEQFF. CDR3 DNA: TGTGCCAGCAGCTTAAGCGGGGGGGCTGGCGAGCAGTTCTTC.